This T cell receptor beta chain is from a study of T cells in Graves' hyperthyroidism and ophthalmopathy. Not enrolled were patients with uncontrolled infection, other autoimmune disease, pregnancy or lactation. This CDR3 is built from 14 residues. Germline CDR1 and CDR2: GTSNPN and SVGIG (reference sequence). Between the trimmed V and J ends, which lost 3 bases and 9 bases, there was a span of 18 bases. In this sample, this clonotype turned up many times. Amplification yielded TCR beta CDR3 regions, with RNA transcripts as the source. A set of HTBI primers served as the primers for a first-round RT-PCR of the TCR CDR3. MiXCR, applied by TCRdb to the multiplex PCR reads, yields one record per CDR3 protein. The sample yields about 740,000 distinct CDR3 sequences, around 15% seen once.

V and J are TRBV30 and TRBJ1-5, with a tentative D call TRBD1 (6 bases). Sequenced sample: blood. This clonotype was obtained from a woman under 30 with Graves' hyperthyroidism. CDR3 in amino acids: CAWSLGAPGAPQHF. CDR3 DNA sequence: TGTGCCTGGAGCCTGGGGGCCCCGGGGGCGCCCCAGCATTTT.